The clone carrying this TCR beta chain appeared many times. Described time point: sample taken at primary tumor resection. The cohort: roughly 72 early-stage, untreated non-small cell lung cancer patients. Tumor, nontumor lung or frozen PBMC supplied whole RNA that was sequenced unsorted. This sample stems from a study of spatial heterogeneity in lung cancer. TCRdb analysed the 5' RACE reads with MiXCR anew, one entry per CDR3 protein. The data hold approximately 40,000 distinct CDR3 sequences, with around 7.5% observed a single time. The CDR3 sequence is 14 residues long. CDR1 and CDR2 (germline): DFQATT, SNEGSKA (reference sequence). Unmatched junction bases numbered 3, after V lost 6 bases and J lost 0 bases.

This chain joins TRBV20-1 and TRBJ1-5, with TRBD1 matching over 9 bases. The specimen was PBMCs, collected at surgery. The clonotype originates from a male donor with early-stage non-small cell lung cancer. The CDR3 coding sequence is TGCAGTGCCAGACAGGGGGTTAGCAATCAGCCCCAGCATTTT. Protein: CSARQGVSNQPQHF.